Listed below are T cell receptor beta chains from one sample, sequenced in a study of CD8+ T cells in alopecia areata. Method: immunoSEQ multiplex PCR; TCRdb's copy keeps in-frame clones and lacks some. Of roughly 280,000 clones in the sample, 45% to 70% were seen once. This specimen was CD4+ T cells sorted from blood, taken at approximately week 51, from a patient treated with tofacitinib. Receptor source: a human donor with alopecia areata. CDR3s include the opening cysteine and the closing phenylalanine or tryptophan. The D gene is left open where the match is weak. A clone size is listed for some rows: how often the clone was seen (once, few, many), or a class if it is expanded.

abundance	v_gene	d_gene	j_gene	CDR3aa	CDR3nt
NA	TRBV9	NA	TRBJ1-1	CASSQQGMANTEAFF	TGTGCCAGCAGCCAGCAGGGGATGGCGAACACTGAAGCTTTCTTT
NA	TRBV5-4	NA	TRBJ2-5	CASSLAVGGGQETQYF	TGTGCCAGCAGCTTGGCAGTCGGTGGAGGGCAAGAGACCCAGTACTTC
NA	TRBV30	TRBD2	TRBJ2-2	CAWSEGAGGLTGELFF	TGTGCCTGGAGTGAGGGTGCGGGGGGACTCACCGGGGAGCTGTTTTTT
NA	TRBV29-1	NA	TRBJ2-7	CSVVGDPVSEQYF	TGCAGCGTTGTCGGTGACCCCGTTTCCGAGCAGTACTTC
NA	TRBV2	NA	TRBJ2-5	CASSEYGLQETQYF	TGTGCCAGCAGTGAATATGGGCTACAAGAGACCCAGTACTTC
once	TRBV30	TRBD1	TRBJ1-1	CAWSVGQVHTEAFF	TGTGCCTGGAGTGTAGGACAGGTTCACACTGAAGCTTTCTTT
few	TRBV10-3	TRBD2	TRBJ2-7	CAISRGTSGSSYEQYF	TGTGCCATCAGTCGAGGAACTAGCGGGAGCTCCTACGAGCAGTACTTC
few	TRBV11-2	NA	TRBJ2-4	CASSLRTRGANIQYF	TGTGCCAGCAGCCTACGCACAAGAGGAGCAAACATTCAGTACTTC
NA	TRBV6-5	NA	TRBJ2-1	CASSYSSGGRGEQFF	TGTGCCAGCAGTTACTCGAGTGGGGGCCGGGGTGAGCAGTTCTTC
few	TRBV7-8	TRBD2	TRBJ2-3	CASSLGVGTRVYF	TGTGCCAGCAGCTTAGGGGTCGGGACTAGGGTGTATTTT
NA	TRBV7-9	NA	TRBJ2-5	CASSLGLVQETQYF	TGTGCCAGCAGCTTAGGACTAGTTCAAGAGACCCAGTACTTC
NA	TRBV4-2	TRBD1	TRBJ1-6	CASSQDRSGGGSPLHF	TGTGCCAGCAGCCAAGATCGGTCAGGGGGAGGATCACCCCTCCACTTT
NA	TRBV30	NA	TRBJ1-2	CAWSQVGYGYTF	TGTGCCTGGAGCCAAGTAGGCTATGGCTACACCTTC
NA	TRBV7-2	TRBD1	TRBJ2-1	CASSRGGTGRLNEQFF	TGTGCCAGCAGCCGAGGGGGGACAGGTCGGCTCAATGAGCAGTTCTTC
NA	TRBV5-6	TRBD2	TRBJ2-1	CASSLTPGTTGDEQFF	TGTGCCAGCAGCTTAACTCCCGGGACTACGGGGGATGAGCAGTTCTTC
NA	TRBV5-1	NA	TRBJ2-7	CASSLAQGGEQYF	TGCGCCAGCAGCTTGGCCCAGGGCGGCGAGCAGTACTTC
few	TRBV11-2	NA	TRBJ2-4	CASRLGASNIQYF	TGTGCCAGCAGACTTGGGGCCTCGAACATTCAGTACTTC
NA	TRBV6-1	NA	TRBJ2-2	CASSAVAGANTGELFF	TGTGCCAGCAGTGCGGTGGCCGGGGCGAACACCGGGGAGCTGTTTTTT
NA	TRBV29-1	TRBD1	TRBJ2-7	CSVRKGQGGYEQYF	TGCAGCGTCAGAAAGGGACAGGGGGGCTACGAGCAGTACTTC
NA	TRBV5-1	NA	TRBJ2-3	CASSRGGTDTQYF	TGCGCCAGCAGCCGAGGGGGAACAGATACGCAGTATTTT
NA	TRBV4-2	NA	TRBJ2-6	CASSQSRLSGANVLTF	TGTGCCAGCAGCCAATCTCGTCTCTCTGGGGCCAACGTCCTGACTTTC
NA	TRBV29-1	NA	TRBJ2-1	CSVPGSYNEQFF	TGCAGCGTCCCGGGGTCCTACAATGAGCAGTTCTTC
few	TRBV7-9	NA	TRBJ1-2	CASSLTVANYGYTF	TGTGCCAGCAGCTTAACCGTAGCTAACTATGGCTACACCTTC
NA	TRBV29-1	NA	TRBJ2-3	CSVCRGARDTQYF	TGCAGCGTTTGTCGGGGGGCGAGGGATACGCAGTATTTT
few	TRBV10-3	TRBD1	TRBJ2-7	CAISEFLTTGTGSYEQYF	TGTGCCATCAGTGAGTTTCTGACAACCGGGACAGGTTCCTACGAGCAGTACTTC
NA	TRBV5-6	NA	TRBJ1-6	CASSPRRRSPLHF	TGTGCCAGCAGCCCGCGGCGGCGATCACCCCTCCACTTT
few	TRBV29-1	NA	TRBJ2-5	CSVEQGETQYF	TGCAGCGTTGAACAGGGAGAGACCCAGTACTTC
NA	TRBV6-6	TRBD1	TRBJ1-2	CASRRQGNNYGYTF	TGTGCCAGCAGACGACAGGGAAACAACTATGGCTACACCTTC
NA	TRBV30	NA	TRBJ1-5	CAWSKGLDQPQHF	TGTGCCTGGAGTAAGGGCCTCGATCAGCCCCAGCATTTT
once	TRBV5-1	NA	TRBJ2-5	CASRSLLGAQETQYF	TGCGCCAGCAGGTCTCTCCTCGGGGCCCAAGAGACCCAGTACTTC
NA	TRBV5-1	TRBD1	TRBJ2-7	CASSFGTVSNEQYF	TGCGCCAGCAGCTTTGGGACAGTCTCTAACGAGCAGTACTTC
NA	TRBV9	NA	TRBJ2-5	CASSVDGGSFQETQYF	TGTGCCAGCAGCGTAGACGGGGGCAGTTTTCAAGAGACCCAGTACTTC
NA	TRBV29-1	TRBD2	TRBJ2-7	CSVVGSGGAREQYF	TGCAGCGTTGTGGGCAGCGGGGGGGCGAGGGAGCAGTACTTC
NA	TRBV18	TRBD1	TRBJ1-2	CASSLTGTEYGYTF	TGTGCCAGCTCACTGACCGGGACAGAATATGGCTACACCTTC